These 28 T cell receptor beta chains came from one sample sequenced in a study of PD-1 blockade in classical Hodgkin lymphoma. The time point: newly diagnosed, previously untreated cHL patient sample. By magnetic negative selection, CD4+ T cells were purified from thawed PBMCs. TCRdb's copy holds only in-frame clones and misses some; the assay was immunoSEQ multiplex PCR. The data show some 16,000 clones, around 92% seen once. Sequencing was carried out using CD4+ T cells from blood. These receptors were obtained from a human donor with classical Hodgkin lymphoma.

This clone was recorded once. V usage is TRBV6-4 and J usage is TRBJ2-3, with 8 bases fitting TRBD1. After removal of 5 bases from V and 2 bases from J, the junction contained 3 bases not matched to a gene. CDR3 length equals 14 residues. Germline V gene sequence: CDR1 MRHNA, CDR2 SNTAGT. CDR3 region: CASSRDRTTDTQYF. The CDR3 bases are TGTGCCAGCAGTCGGGACAGGACCACAGATACGCAGTATTTT.

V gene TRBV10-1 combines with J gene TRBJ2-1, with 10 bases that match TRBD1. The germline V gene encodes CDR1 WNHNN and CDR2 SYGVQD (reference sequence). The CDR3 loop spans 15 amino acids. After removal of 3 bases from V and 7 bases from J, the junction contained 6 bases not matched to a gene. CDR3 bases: TGCGCCAGCAGTGATCCAAGACAGGGGGCAAATGAGCAGTTCTTC. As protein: CASSDPRQGANEQFF.

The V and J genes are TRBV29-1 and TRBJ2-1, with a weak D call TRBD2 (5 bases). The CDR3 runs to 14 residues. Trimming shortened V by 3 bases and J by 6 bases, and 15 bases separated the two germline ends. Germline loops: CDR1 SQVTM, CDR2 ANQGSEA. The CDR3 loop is CSVDRGQARNEQFF. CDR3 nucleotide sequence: TGCAGCGTTGATCGAGGGCAGGCTCGCAATGAGCAGTTCTTC.

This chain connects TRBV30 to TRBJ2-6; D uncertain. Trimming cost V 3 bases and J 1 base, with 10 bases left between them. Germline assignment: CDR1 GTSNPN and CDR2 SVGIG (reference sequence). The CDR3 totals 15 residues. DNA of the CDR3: TGTGCCTGGAGCGTTATGGGGTCTGGGGCCAACGTCCTGACTTTC. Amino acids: CAWSVMGSGANVLTF.

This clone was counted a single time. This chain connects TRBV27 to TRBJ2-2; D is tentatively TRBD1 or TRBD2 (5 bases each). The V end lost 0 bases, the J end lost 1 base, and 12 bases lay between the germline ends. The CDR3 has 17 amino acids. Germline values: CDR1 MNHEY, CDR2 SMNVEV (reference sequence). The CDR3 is CASSLSSGTLNTGELFF. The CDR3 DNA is TGTGCCAGCAGTTTATCCTCCGGGACGCTGAACACCGGGGAGCTGTTTTTT.

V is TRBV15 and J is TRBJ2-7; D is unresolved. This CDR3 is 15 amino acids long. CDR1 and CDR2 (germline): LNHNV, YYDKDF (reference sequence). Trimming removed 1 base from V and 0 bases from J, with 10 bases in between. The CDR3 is CATSRGASRSYEQYF. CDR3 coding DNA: TGTGCCACCAGCAGAGGCGCGAGCCGCTCCTACGAGCAGTACTTC. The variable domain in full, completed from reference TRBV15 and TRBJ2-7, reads DAMVIQNPRYQVTQFGKPVTLSCSQTLNHNVMYWYQQKSSQAPKLLFHYYDKDFNNEADTPDNFQSRRPNTSFCFLDIRSPGLGDTAMYLCATSRGASRSYEQYFGPGTRLTVT.

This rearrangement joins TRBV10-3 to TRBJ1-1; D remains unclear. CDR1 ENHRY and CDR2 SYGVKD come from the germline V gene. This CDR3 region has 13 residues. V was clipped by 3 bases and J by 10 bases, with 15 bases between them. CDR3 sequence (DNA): TGTGCCATCAGTGACCCCAGAATCTATGGAGCTTTCTTT. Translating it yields CAISDPRIYGAFF.

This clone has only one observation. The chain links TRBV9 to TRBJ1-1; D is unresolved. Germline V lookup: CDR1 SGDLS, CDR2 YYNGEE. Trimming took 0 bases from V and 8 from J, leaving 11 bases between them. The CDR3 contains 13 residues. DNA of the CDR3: TGTGCCAGCAGCGTAGTTGGAGGGAAGGAAGCTTTCTTT. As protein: CASSVVGGKEAFF.

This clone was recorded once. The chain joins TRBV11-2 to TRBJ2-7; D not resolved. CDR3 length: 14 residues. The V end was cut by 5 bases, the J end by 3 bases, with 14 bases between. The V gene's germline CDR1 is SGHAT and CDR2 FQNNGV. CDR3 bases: TGTGCCAGCAGCCCACCCCCAGGAGTCTACGAGCAGTACTTC. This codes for CASSPPPGVYEQYF. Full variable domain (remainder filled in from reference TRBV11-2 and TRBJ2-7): EAGVAQSPRYKIIEKRQSVAFWCNPISGHATLYWYQQILGQGPKLLIQFQNNGVVDDSQLPKDRFSAERLKGVDSTLKIQPAKLEDSAVYLCASSPPPGVYEQYFGPGTRLTVT.

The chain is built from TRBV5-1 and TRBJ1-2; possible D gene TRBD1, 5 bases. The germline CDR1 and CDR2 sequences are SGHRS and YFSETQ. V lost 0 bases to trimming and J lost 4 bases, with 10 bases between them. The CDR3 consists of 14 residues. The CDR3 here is CASSLGWQGYGYTF. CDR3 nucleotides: TGCGCCAGCAGCTTGGGATGGCAGGGCTATGGCTACACCTTC.

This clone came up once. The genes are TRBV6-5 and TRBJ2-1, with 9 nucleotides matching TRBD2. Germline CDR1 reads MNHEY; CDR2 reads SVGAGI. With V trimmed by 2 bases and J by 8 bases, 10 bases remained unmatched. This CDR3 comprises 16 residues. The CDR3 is CASSYPDAGGPHEQFF. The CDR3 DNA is TGTGCCAGCAGTTACCCGGATGCGGGAGGGCCGCATGAGCAGTTCTTC.

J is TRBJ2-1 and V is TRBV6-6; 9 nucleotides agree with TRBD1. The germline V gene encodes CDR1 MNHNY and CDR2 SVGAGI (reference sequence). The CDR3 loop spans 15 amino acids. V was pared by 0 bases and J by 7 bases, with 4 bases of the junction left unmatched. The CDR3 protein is CASSYSEQGANEQFF. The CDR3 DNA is TGTGCCAGCAGTTACTCGGAACAGGGGGCTAATGAGCAGTTCTTC.

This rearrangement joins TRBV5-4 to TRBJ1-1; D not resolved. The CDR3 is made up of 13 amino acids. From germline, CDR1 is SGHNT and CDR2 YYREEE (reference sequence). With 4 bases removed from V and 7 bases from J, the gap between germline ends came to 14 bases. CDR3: CASSPAGGNEAFF. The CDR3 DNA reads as TGTGCCAGCAGCCCGGCCGGAGGGAATGAAGCTTTCTTT.

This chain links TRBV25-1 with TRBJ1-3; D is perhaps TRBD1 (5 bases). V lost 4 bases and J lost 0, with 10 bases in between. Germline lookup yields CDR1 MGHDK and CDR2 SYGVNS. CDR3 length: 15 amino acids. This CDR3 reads CASSGGRTSGNTIYF. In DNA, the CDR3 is TGTGCCAGCAGTGGGGGACGGACCTCTGGAAACACCATATATTTT.

DNA for the CDR3: TGTGCCAGCTCACCACGGCAGGGGAAGACTGAAGCTTTCTTT. As protein: CASSPRQGKTEAFF. This chain uses TRBV18 with TRBJ1-1; tentative D call: TRBD1 (6 bases). CDR3 length equals 14 residues. Trimming removed 1 base at V and 5 bases at J, with 11 bases between. The germline gives CDR1 KGHSH, CDR2 LQKENI.

The CDR3 reads CASSFVGETQYF. DNA of the CDR3: TGTGCCAGCAGTTTCGTGGGGGAGACCCAGTACTTC. This chain joins TRBV27 and TRBJ2-5; D uncertain. The ends were cut back, 3 bases at V and 5 bases at J, with 7 bases in the middle. The germline gives CDR1 MNHEY, CDR2 SMNVEV (reference sequence). The CDR3 length is 12 residues.

In DNA, the CDR3 is TGTGCCAGCAGCTTGGTCGGCGACAGGGGCGGAGAGCAGTACTTC. This gives the protein CASSLVGDRGGEQYF. V usage is TRBV5-6 and J usage is TRBJ2-7; TRBD1 agrees at 8 bases. The CDR3 consists of 15 residues. Looked up from germline, CDR1 is SGHDT and CDR2 is YYEEEE. Germline trimming cut 0 bases from V and 7 bases from J; bases unmatched to any gene: 9.

In DNA form, the CDR3 reads TGTGCCGGGGCTGGGGCCAACGTCCTGACTTTC. Protein product: CAGAGANVLTF. V and J are TRBV30 and TRBJ2-6, with D uncertain. The CDR3 has 11 residues. With 8 bases removed from V and 2 bases from J, the gap between germline ends came to 4 bases. The germline V gene encodes CDR1 GTSNPN and CDR2 SVGIG (reference sequence).

The CDR3 protein is CASSVRGAEGNTIYF. Written as DNA, the CDR3 is TGTGCCAGCAGCGTTAGAGGGGCGGAAGGAAACACCATATATTTT. V usage is TRBV9 and J usage is TRBJ1-3, with D possibly being TRBD1 (5 bases). Trimming shortened V by 2 bases and J by 4 bases, and 13 bases separated the two germline ends. CDR3 length equals 15 residues. Germline V CDR1 and CDR2: SGDLS, YYNGEE.

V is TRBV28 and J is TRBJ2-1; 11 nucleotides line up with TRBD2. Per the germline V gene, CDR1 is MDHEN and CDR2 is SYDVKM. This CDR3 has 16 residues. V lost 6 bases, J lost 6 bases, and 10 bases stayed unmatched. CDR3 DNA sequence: TGTGCCAGCAGGCGCCCCCTAGCGGGAGGACCCAATGAGCAGTTCTTC. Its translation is CASRRPLAGGPNEQFF.

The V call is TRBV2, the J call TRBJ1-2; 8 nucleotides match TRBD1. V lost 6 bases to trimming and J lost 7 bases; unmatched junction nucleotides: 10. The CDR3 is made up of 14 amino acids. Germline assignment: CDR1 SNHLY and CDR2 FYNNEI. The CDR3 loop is CASRKDRESGGYTF. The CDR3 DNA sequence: TGTGCCAGCAGAAAGGACAGGGAGTCGGGTGGCTACACCTTC.

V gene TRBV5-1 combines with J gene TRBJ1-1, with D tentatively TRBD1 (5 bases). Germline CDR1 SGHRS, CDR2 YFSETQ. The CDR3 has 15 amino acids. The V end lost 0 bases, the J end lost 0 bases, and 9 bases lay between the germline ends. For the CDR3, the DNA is TGCGCCAGCAGCTTGGTGCCAGGGATGAACACTGAAGCTTTCTTT. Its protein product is CASSLVPGMNTEAFF.

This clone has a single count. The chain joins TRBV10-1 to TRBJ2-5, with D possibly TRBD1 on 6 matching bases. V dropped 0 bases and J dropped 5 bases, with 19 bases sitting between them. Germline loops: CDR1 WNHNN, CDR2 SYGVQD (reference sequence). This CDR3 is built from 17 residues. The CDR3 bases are TGCGCCAGCAGTGAGTCGACTTTCCCCGGCCAGGGGGAGACCCAGTACTTC. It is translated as CASSESTFPGQGETQYF.

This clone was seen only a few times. The CDR3 sequence is CASSYGGSGQPQHF. CDR3 in DNA: TGTGCCAGCAGTTACGGGGGCTCGGGGCAGCCCCAGCATTTT. The chain employs TRBV6-5 and TRBJ1-5; a possible D gene is TRBD1 (6 bases). Trimming shortened V by 2 bases and J by 7 bases, and 12 bases separated the two germline ends. Germline-derived CDR1 and CDR2 are MNHEY and SVGAGI. The CDR3 loop spans 14 amino acids.

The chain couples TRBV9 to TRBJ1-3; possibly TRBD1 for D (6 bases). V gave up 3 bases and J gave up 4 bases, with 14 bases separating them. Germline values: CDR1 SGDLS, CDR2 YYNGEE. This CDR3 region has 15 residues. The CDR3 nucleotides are TGTGCCAGCAGCGCTCCAGGGGTAACGGGAAACACCATATATTTT. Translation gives CASSAPGVTGNTIYF.

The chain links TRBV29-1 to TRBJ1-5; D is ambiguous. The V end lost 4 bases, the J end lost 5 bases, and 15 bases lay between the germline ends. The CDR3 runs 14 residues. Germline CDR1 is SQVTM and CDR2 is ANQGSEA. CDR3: CSVGQPGGDQPQHF. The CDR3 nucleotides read TGCAGCGTTGGACAACCGGGCGGGGATCAGCCCCAGCATTTT.

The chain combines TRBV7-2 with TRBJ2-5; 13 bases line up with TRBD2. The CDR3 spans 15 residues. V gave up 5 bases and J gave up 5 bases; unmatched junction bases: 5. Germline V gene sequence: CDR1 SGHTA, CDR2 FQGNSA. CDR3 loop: CASSTGLAGYETQYF. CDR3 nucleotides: TGTGCCAGCAGCACGGGACTAGCGGGGTACGAGACCCAGTACTTC.

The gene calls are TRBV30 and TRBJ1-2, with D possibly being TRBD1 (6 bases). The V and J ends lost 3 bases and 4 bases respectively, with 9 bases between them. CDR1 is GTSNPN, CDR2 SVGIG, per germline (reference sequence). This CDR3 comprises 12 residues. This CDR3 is CAWRGQFYGYTF. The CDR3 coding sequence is TGTGCCTGGAGAGGACAGTTCTATGGCTACACCTTC.